The TCR beta chain under discussion was sequenced for a study of OX40 agonist ivuxolimab in advanced cancers. The CDR3 totals 14 residues. Germline CDR1 is SNHLY and CDR2 is FYNNEI. Trimming shortened V by 2 bases and J by 7 bases, and 15 bases separated the two germline ends. Sequencing was performed with immunoSEQ multiplex PCR; in TCRdb, only in-frame clones are kept and a portion is missing. The sample has about 67,000 clones, 70% to 90% seen once; the top ten hold about 0.66%. The V call is TRBV2, the J call TRBJ2-7; D is possibly TRBD1 (5 bases). This receptor was taken from an adult with an advanced solid tumor such as melanoma, head and neck, liver or kidney cancer. Material: CD4+ or CD8+ T cells sorted from blood, obtained in a trial of the OX40 agonist ivuxolimab. In DNA, the CDR3 is TGTGCCAGCAGTGAACAGGGCCACCAAGGGGAGCAGTACTTC. Its protein is CASSEQGHQGEQYF.